This T cell receptor beta chain was identified in a study of HIV-infected patients and healthy controls. One entry per CDR3 protein, called by TCRdb with MiXCR from the 5' RACE reads. This repertoire shows roughly 20,000 distinct CDR3 sequences, roughly 15% found once; its top ten account for 24%. Germline V gene data show CDR1 as LNHDA and CDR2 as SQIVND (reference sequence). CDR3 length equals 15 residues. V dropped 6 bases and J dropped 0 bases, with 13 bases sitting between them. This clonotype was counted at least ten times. The chain recombines TRBV19 with TRBJ2-3; no reliable D call. Sequenced material: CD8+ T cells from blood. This receptor was identified in a human donor in good health. The CDR3 is CASSRDVASTDTQYF. CDR3 nucleotide sequence: TGTGCCAGTAGCCGAGATGTGGCAAGCACAGATACGCAGTATTTT. The full variable domain, its missing parts supplied by reference TRBV19 and TRBJ2-3, is DGGITQSPKYLFRKEGQNVTLSCEQNLNHDAMYWYRQDPGQGLRLIYYSQIVNDFQKGDIAEGYSVSREKKESFPLTVTSAQKNPTAFYLCASSRDVASTDTQYFGPGTRLTVL.